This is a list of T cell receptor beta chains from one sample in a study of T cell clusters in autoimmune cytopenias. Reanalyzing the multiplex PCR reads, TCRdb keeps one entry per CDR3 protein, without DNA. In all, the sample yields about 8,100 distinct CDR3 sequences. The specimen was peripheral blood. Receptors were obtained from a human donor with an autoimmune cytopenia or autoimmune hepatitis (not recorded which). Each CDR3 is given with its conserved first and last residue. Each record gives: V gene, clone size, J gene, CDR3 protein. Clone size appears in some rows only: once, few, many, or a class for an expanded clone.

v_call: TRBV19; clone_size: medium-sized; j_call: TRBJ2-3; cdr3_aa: CASSMRQGIRLQDTQYF
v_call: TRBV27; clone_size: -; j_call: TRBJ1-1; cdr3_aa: CASSLRVGGWDTEAFF
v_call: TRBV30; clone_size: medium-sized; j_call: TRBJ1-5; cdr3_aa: CAWSSGANQPQHF
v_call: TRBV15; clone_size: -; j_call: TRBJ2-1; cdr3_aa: CATSRGRGMSNEQFF
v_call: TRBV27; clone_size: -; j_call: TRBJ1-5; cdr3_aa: CASSPAADQPQHF
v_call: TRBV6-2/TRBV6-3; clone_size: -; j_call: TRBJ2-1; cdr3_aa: CASINEGTRGSGEQFF
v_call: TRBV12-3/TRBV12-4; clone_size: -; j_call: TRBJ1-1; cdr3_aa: CASSLDTEAFF
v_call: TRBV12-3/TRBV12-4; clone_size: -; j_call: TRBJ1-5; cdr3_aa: CASSLGLVYQPQHF
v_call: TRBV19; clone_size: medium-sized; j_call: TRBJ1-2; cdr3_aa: CATKGRAPRNYGYTF
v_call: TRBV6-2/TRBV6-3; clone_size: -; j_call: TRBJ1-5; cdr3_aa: CASSYSPGQGTYSNQPQHF
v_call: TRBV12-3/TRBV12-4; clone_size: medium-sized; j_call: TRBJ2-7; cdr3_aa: CASSRTTSTYEQYF
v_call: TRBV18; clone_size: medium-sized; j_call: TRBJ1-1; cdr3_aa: CASSRTTGNTEAFF
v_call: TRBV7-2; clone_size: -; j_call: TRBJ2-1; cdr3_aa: CASSIRDNGNEQFF
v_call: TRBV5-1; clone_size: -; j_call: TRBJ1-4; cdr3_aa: CASSLNVGRGEKLFF
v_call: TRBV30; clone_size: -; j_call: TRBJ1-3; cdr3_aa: CAGQTVGSGNTIYF
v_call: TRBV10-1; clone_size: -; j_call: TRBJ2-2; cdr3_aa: CASSLGTGELFF
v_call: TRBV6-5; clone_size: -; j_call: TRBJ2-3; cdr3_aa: CASSYSGGGASPQYF
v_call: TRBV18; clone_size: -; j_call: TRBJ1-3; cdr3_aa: CASSETGSGNTIYF
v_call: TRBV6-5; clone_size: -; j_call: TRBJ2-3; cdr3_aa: CASRTGQGAGDTQYF
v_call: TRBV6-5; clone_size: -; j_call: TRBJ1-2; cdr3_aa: CASSRSLVYGYTF
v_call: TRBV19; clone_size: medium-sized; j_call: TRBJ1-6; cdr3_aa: CASSQTGIYSPLHF
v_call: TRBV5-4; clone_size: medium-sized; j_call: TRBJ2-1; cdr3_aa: CASSPMTGDEQFF
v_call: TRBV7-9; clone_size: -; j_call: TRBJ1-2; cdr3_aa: CASSRTESYGYTF
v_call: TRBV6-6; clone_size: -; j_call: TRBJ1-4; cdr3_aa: CASREGQGAINEKLFF
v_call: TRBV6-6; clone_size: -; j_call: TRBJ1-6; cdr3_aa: CAIAGRSYNSPLHF
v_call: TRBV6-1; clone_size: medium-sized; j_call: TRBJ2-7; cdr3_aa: CAIRQNPSYEQYF
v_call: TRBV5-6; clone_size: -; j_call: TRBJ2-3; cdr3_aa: CASRGTGMPDTQYF
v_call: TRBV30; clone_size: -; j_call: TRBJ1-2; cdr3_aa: CAWELDRPGYTF